The subject of this entry is one T cell receptor (beta chain). The antigen is not known. This CDR3 has 12 residues. Trimming took 5 bases from V and 3 from J, leaving 7 bases between them. The germline gives CDR1 SEHNR, CDR2 FQNEAQ (reference sequence). Unique molecular identifiers featured in each of the TCR beta cDNA libraries. TCRdb reprocessed the PCR reads with MiXCR, giving one entry per CDR3 protein. The table shows 800,000 to 950,000 distinct CDR3 sequences, with approximately 53% occurring only once. The sample comes from a study of post-analysis software for immune sequencing data. Study-level points and caveats: Five TRBV segments, including TRBV5-6, TRBV5-1 and TRBV20-1, were more frequent in patients than controls.

The sequenced sample was blood. This TCR was sampled from a girl between 10 and 17 years old with multiple sclerosis. The chain joins TRBV7-9 to TRBJ1-2, with D maybe TRBD1 (5 bases). CDR3 region: CASSDSHYGYTF. As DNA, the CDR3 is TGTGCCAGCAGCGACAGTCACTATGGCTACACCTTC.